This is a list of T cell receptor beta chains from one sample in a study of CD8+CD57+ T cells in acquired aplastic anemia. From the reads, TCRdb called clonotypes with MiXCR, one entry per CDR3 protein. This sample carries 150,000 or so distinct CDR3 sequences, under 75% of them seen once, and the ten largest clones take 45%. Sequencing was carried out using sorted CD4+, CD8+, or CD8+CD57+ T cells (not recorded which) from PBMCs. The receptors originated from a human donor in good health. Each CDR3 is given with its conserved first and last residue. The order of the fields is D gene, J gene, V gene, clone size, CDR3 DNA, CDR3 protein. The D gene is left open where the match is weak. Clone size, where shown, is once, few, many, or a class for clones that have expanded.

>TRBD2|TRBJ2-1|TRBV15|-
TGTGCCACCAGCAGAGACGAGTATTCGGGGGGCTACAATGAGCAGTTCTTC
CATSRDEYSGGYNEQFF
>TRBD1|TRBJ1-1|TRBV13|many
TGTGCCAGCGGTCTCCCCCCGGGACAGGGGCACAATGAAGCTTTCTTT
CASGLPPGQGHNEAFF
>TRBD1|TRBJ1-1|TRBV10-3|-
TGTGCCATCAGCCCCGGGACAGGGCGTAGTGGCACTGAAGCTTTCTTT
CAISPGTGRSGTEAFF
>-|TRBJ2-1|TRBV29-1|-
TGCAGCGTTGTGGGCGTTGCGAATGAGCAGTTCTTC
CSVVGVANEQFF
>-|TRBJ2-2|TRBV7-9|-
TGTGCCAGCGAGGGAGGAGGCACCGGGGAGCTGTTTTTT
CASEGGGTGELFF
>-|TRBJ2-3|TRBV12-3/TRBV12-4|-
TGTGCCAGCAGCGTACGTATTATCGGAGGCACAGATACGCAGTATTTT
CASSVRIIGGTDTQYF
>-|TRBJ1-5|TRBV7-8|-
TGTGCCTCCTCGGTCGGTCCGTATAGCAATCAGCCCCAGCATTTT
CASSVGPYSNQPQHF
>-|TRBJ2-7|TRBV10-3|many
TGTGCCATCAGTCCCGGGGACGAGCAGTACTTC
CAISPGDEQYF
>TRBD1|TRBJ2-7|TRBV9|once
TGTGCCAGCAGCCCGGGTTTTGGACAGGGAACCTACGAGCAGTACTTC
CASSPGFGQGTYEQYF
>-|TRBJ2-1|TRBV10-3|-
TGTGCCATCAAGGGGGGGAGCCGGGAAAATGAGCAGTTCTTC
CAIKGGSRENEQFF
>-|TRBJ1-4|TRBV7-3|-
TGTGCCAGCAGGGGGACTGGAGCAACTAATGAAAAACTGTTTTTT
CASRGTGATNEKLFF
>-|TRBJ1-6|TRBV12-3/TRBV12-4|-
TGTGCCAGCAGTCCAGGACCTTCACCCCTCCACTTT
CASSPGPSPLHF
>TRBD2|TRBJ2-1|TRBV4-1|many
TGCGCCAGCAGCCCCGGGGGGGAGCACAATGAGCAGTTCTTC
CASSPGGEHNEQFF
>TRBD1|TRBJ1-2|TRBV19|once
TGTGCCAGTAGGGAACCCAGGGGGCCCTATGGCTACACCTTC
CASREPRGPYGYTF
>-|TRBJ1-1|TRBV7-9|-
TGTGCCAGCAGCTCGAACACAGGGACTGAAGCTTTCTTT
CASSSNTGTEAFF
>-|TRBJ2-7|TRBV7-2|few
TGTGCCAGCAGCTTAGTTGGGGCGCTTGGATACGAGCAGTACTTC
CASSLVGALGYEQYF
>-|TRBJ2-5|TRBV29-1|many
TGCAGCGTTGTCTGGACAGAGACCCAAGAGACCCAGTACTTC
CSVVWTETQETQYF
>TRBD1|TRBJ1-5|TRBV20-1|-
TGCAGTGCTTTCGACAGGGCGACCAATCAGCCCCAGCATTTT
CSAFDRATNQPQHF
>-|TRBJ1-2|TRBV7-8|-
TGTGCCAGCAGCTTCAAGGGAGCTAACTATGGCTACACCTTC
CASSFKGANYGYTF
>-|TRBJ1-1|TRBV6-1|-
TGTGCCAGCAGTGGAGACCGACAGAACACTGAAGCTTTCTTT
CASSGDRQNTEAFF
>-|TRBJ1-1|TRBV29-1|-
TGCAGCGTCAAAAGGGGGGCCACTGAAGCTTTCTTT
CSVKRGATEAFF
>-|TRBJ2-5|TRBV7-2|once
TGTGCCAGCAGCCCCGGGGGATCGGAAGAGACCCAGTACTTC
CASSPGGSEETQYF
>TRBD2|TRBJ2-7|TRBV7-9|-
TGTGCCAGCAGCCGCTCCGGACTAGCGGGCTACGAGCAGTACTTC
CASSRSGLAGYEQYF
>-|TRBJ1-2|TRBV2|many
TGTGCCAGCATGGACTGGAATGGCTACACCTTC
CASMDWNGYTF
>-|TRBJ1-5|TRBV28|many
TGTGCCAGCAGAGTCCAGGTTACGGGTCAGCCCCAGCATTTT
CASRVQVTGQPQHF
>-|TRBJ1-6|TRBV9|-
TGTGCCAGCAGCGCCCTGAACGGGACGGCAAATTCACCCCTCCACTTT
CASSALNGTANSPLHF
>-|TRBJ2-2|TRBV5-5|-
TGTGCCAGCAGGCAAGGGACGGTCACCGGGGAGCTGTTTTTT
CASRQGTVTGELFF
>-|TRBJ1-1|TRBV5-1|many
TGCGCCAGTTCACTCGGTAGCGGGATGTATATTGAAGCTTTCTTT
CASSLGSGMYIEAFF
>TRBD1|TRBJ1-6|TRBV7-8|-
TGTGCCAGCAGCTCCCGCCGCGGACAGGGAGGGTCACCCCTCCACTTT
CASSSRRGQGGSPLHF
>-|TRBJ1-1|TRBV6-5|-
TGTGCCAGCAGTTACGATCGGTGGTTGAACACTGAAGCTTTCTTT
CASSYDRWLNTEAFF
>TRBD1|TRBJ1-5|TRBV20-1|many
TGCAGTGCTAGAGGACAGGGATATAGCAATCAGCCCCAGCATTTT
CSARGQGYSNQPQHF
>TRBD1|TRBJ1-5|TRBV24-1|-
TGTGCCACCAGTGATTGGACAGGGGGGAATAGCAATCAGCCCCAGCATTTT
CATSDWTGGNSNQPQHF
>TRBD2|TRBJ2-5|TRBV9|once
TGTGCCAGCAGCGGACGGGGGGGTGCAGAGACCCAGTACTTC
CASSGRGGAETQYF
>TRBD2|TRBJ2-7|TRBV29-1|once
TGCAGTGCTAGCGGGAGAGTCACCTACGAGCAGTACTTC
CSASGRVTYEQYF
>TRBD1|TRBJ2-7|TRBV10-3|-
TGTGCCATCAGAAGGACAGGGATCCCCTACGAGCAGTACTTC
CAIRRTGIPYEQYF
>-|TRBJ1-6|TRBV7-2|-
TGTGCCAGCAGCTTAGCAGCCAGGGTAGAAACTTTTTCACCCCTCCACTTT
CASSLAARVETFSPLHF
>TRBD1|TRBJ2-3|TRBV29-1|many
TGCAGCGTTGATGACAGGGACCCAGATACGCAGTATTTT
CSVDDRDPDTQYF
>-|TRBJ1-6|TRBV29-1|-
TGCAGCGTTCGGAGCTCCTATAATTCACCCCTCCACTTT
CSVRSSYNSPLHF
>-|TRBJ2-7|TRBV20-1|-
TGCAGTGCTAGAGATATGGTAGGCAACAAGGAGCAGTACTTT
CSARDMVGNKEQYF
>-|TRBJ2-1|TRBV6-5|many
TGTGCCAGCACTCTAACCTTTACAGGGAGACCGTCCTACAATGAGCAGTTCTTC
CASTLTFTGRPSYNEQFF
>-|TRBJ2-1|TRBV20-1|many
TGCAGTGCTAGAGATAGCCGCGGGGTCAGTACCAATGAGCAGTTCTTC
CSARDSRGVSTNEQFF
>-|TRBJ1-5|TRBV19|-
TGTGCCAGTAGTATAGACCCCGCCGTGGGCAATCAGCCCCAGCATTTT
CASSIDPAVGNQPQHF
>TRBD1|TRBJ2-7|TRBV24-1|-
TGTGCCACCAGTGCCATCCAACAGGGGGGACAAGGAGGCGAGCAGTACTTC
CATSAIQQGGQGGEQYF
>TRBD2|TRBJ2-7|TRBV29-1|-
TGCAGCGTCTCCTTAGCGGGAGATTGGGAGCAGTACTTC
CSVSLAGDWEQYF
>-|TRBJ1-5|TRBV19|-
TGTGCCAGTAGCACCCAGCAGGGCGGCAATCAGCCCCAGCATTTT
CASSTQQGGNQPQHF
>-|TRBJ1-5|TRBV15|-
TGTGCCACCAGCAGAAAGCAGGAGAGTCAGCCCCAGCATTTT
CATSRKQESQPQHF
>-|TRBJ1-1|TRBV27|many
TGTGCCAGCAGTTCCAGGGGTGCTGAAGCTTTCTTT
CASSSRGAEAFF
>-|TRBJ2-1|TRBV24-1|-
TGTGCCACCAGTGATCCCGGTCACAATGAGCAGTTCTTC
CATSDPGHNEQFF
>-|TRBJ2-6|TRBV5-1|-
TGCGCCAGCAGCTTGGTCGGGGGCTCTGGGGCCAACGTCCTGACTTTC
CASSLVGGSGANVLTF
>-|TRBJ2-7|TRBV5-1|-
TGCGCCAGCAGCTTAGCCATCTCCTACGAGCAGTACTTC
CASSLAISYEQYF
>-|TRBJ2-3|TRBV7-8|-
TGTGCCAGCAGCTTAGAGTGGGGGCGGCAGATCTACACAGATACGCAGTATTTT
CASSLEWGRQIYTDTQYF
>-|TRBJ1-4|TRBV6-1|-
TGTGCCAGCCTCCGGGGCGCGGGGGACGATGAAAAACTGTTTTTT
CASLRGAGDDEKLFF
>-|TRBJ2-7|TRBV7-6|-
TGTGCCAGCAGCTCCTCTGCCATGACCTACGAGCAGTACTTC
CASSSSAMTYEQYF